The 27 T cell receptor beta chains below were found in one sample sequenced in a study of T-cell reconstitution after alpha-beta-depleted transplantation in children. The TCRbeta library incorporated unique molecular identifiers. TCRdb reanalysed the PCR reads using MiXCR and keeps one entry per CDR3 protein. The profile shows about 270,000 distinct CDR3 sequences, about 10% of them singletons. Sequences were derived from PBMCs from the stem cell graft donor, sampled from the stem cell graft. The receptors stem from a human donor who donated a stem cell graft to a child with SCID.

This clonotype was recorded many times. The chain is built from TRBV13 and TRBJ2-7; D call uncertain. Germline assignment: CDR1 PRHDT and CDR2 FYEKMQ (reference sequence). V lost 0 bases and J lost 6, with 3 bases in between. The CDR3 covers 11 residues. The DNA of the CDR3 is TGTGCCAGCAGCTTAGGGGCCGAGCAGTACTTC. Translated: CASSLGAEQYF.

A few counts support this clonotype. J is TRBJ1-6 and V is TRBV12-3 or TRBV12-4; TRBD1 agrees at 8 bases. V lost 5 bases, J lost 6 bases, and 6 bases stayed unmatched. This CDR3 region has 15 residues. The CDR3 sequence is CASSPGTGRNSPLHF. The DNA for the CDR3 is TGTGCCAGCAGTCCAGGGACAGGTCGTAATTCACCCCTCCACTTT.

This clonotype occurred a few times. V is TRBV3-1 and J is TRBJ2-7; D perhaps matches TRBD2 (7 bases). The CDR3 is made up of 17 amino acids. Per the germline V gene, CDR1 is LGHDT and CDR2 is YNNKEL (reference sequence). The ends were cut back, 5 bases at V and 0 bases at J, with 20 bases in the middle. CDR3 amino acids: CASSSARTGGYSYEQYF. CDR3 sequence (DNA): TGTGCCAGCAGCTCGGCGAGGACGGGGGGCTACTCCTACGAGCAGTACTTC.

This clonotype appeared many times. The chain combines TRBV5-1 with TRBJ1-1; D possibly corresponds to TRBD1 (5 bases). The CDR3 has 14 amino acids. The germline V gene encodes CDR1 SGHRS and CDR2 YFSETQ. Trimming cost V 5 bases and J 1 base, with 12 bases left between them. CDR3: CASRTARGNTEAFF. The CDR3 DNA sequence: TGCGCCAGCAGGACAGCCCGAGGGAACACTGAAGCTTTCTTT. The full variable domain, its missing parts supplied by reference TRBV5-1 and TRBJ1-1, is KAGVTQTPRYLIKTRGQQVTLSCSPISGHRSVSWYQQTPGQGLQFLFEYFSETQRNKGNFPGRFSGRQFSNSRSEMNVSTLELGDSALYLCASRTARGNTEAFFGQGTRLTVV.

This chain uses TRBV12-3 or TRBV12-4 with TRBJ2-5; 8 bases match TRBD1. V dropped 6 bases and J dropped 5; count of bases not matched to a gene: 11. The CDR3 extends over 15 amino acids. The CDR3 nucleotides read TGTGCCAGCAGACGAATGACAGGGGAAATTGAGACCCAGTACTTC. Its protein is CASRRMTGEIETQYF.

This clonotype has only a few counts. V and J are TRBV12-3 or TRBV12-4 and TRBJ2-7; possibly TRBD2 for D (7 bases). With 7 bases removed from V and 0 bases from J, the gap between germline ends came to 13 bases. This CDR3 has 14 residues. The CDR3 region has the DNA TGTGCCAGCATGGCGGGGGCTATCTCCTACGAGCAGTACTTC. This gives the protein CASMAGAISYEQYF.

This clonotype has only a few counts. The CDR3 nucleotides read TGTGCCAGCAGCGTGACTAGTACCTCCTACGAGCAGTACTTC. Translating it yields CASSVTSTSYEQYF. The chain is built from TRBV9 and TRBJ2-7; D may be TRBD2 (6 bases). The germline V gene encodes CDR1 SGDLS and CDR2 YYNGEE. The CDR3 has 14 amino acids. V was trimmed by 2 bases and J by 0 bases, leaving 9 bases between them.

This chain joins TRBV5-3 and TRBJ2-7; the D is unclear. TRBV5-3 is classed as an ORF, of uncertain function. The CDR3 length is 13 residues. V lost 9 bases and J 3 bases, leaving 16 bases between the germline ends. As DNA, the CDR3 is TGTGCCATGAGCTCTGGCCGCCTCTACGAGCAGTACTTC. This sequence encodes CAMSSGRLYEQYF.

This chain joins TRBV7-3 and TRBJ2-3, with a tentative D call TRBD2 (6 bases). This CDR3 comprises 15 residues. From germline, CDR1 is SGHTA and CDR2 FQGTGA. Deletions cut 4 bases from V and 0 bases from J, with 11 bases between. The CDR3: CASSSAGESTDTQYF. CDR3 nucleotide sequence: TGTGCCAGCAGCTCAGCGGGCGAAAGCACAGATACGCAGTATTTT.

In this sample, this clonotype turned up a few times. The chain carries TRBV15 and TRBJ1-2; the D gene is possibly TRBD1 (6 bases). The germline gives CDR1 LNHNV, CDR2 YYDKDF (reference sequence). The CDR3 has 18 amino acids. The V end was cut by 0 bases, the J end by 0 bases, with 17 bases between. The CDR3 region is CATSRDSDRTHPNYGYTF. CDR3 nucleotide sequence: TGTGCCACCAGCAGAGATTCAGACAGGACGCACCCTAACTATGGCTACACCTTC.

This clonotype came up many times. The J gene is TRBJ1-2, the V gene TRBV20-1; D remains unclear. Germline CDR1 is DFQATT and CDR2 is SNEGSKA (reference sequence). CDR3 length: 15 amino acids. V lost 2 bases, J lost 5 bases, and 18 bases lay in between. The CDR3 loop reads CSARLFKGLTYGYTF. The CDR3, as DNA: TGCAGTGCTAGACTCTTCAAAGGCCTCACTTATGGCTACACCTTC.

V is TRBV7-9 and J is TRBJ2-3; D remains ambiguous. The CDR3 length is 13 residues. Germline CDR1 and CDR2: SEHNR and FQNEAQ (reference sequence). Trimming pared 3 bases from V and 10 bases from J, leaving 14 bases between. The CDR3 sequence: CASSFGPLKSQYF. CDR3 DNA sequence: TGTGCCAGCAGCTTTGGCCCTCTCAAATCGCAGTATTTT. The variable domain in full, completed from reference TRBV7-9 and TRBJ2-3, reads DTGVSQNPRHKITKRGQNVTFRCDPISEHNRLYWYRQTLGQGPEFLTYFQNEAQLEKSRLLSDRFSAERPKGSFSTLEIQRTEQGDSAMYLCASSFGPLKSQYFGPGTRLTVL.

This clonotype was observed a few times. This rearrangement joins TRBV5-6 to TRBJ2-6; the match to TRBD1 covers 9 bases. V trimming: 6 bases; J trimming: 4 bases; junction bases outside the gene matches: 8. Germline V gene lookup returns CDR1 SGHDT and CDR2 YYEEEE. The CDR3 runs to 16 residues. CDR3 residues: CASTLGTGQGANVLTF. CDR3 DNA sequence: TGTGCCAGCACCCTGGGGACAGGGCAAGGGGCCAACGTCCTGACTTTC.

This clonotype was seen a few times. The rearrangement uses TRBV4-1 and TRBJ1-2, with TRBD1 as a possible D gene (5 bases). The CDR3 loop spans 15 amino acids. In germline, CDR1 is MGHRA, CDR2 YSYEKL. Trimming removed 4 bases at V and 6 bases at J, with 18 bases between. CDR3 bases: TGCGCCAGCAGCCCCGAGGTGACAGTCGGAAATGGCTACACCTTC. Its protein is CASSPEVTVGNGYTF.

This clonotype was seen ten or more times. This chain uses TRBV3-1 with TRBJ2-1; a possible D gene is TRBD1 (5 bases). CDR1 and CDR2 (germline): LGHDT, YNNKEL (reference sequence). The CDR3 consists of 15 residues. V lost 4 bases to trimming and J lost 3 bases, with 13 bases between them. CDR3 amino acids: CASSRRGDSYNEQFF. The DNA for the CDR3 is TGTGCCAGCAGCCGAAGAGGAGACAGCTACAATGAGCAGTTCTTC.

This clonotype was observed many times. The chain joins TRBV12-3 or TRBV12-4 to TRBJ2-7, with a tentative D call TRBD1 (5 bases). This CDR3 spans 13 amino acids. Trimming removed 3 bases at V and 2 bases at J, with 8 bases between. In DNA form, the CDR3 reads TGTGCCAGCAGTTTGTCAGGGCCCTACGAGCAGTACTTC. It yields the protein CASSLSGPYEQYF.

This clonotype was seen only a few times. The CDR3 here is CASSPPPSRGGYNEQFF. Written as DNA, the CDR3 is TGTGCCAGCAGCCCACCTCCCTCGCGGGGGGGGTACAATGAGCAGTTCTTC. The chain recombines TRBV9 with TRBJ2-1; 9 bases agree with TRBD2. The germline V gene encodes CDR1 SGDLS and CDR2 YYNGEE. The length of the CDR3 is 17 residues. V shed 4 bases, J shed 4 bases, and the junction held 12 bases outside the gene matches.

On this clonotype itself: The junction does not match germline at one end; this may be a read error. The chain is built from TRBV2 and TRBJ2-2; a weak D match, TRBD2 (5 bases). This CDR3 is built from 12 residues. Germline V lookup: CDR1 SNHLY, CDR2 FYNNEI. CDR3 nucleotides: TGTGCCAGCATCAATGGTCCCGGGGATCTGTTTTTT. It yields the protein CASINGPGDLFF.

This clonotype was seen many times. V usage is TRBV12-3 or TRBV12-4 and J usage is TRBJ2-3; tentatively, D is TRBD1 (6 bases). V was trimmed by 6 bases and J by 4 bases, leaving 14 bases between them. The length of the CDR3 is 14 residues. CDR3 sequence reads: CASSTEGVADTQYF. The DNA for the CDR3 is TGTGCCAGCAGCACCGAGGGGGTGGCAGATACGCAGTATTTT.

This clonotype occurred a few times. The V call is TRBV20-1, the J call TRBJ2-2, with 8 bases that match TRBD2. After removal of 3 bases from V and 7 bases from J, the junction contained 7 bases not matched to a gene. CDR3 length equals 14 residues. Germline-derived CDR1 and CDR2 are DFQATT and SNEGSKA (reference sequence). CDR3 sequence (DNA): TGCAGTGCTAGGGCGGGAGGAGGAATCGGGGAGCTGTTTTTT. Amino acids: CSARAGGGIGELFF.

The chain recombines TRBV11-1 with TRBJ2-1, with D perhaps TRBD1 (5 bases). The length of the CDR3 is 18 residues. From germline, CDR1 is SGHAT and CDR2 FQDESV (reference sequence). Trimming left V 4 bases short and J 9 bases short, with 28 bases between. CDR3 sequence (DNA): TGTGCCAGCAGCTCCGTCACGGCAGGGAAGGGTCTCGTAGGTGAGCAGTTCTTC. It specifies CASSSVTAGKGLVGEQFF.

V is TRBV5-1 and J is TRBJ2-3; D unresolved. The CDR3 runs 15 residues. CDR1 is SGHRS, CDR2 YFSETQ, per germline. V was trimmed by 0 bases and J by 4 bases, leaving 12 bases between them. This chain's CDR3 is CASSLEVLPPDTQYF. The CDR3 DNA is TGCGCCAGCAGCTTGGAAGTTCTCCCCCCAGATACGCAGTATTTT.

The CDR3 reads CASSSPREAGGLAYEQYF. Here the CDR3 DNA reads TGTGCCAGCAGCTCCCCGAGAGAAGCGGGGGGCCTCGCCTACGAGCAGTACTTC. The chain carries TRBV11-1 and TRBJ2-7; 9 bases line up with TRBD2. The ends lost 4 bases at V and 2 bases at J; junction bases unmatched: 15. The CDR3 sequence is 18 residues long. Per germline, CDR1 SGHAT and CDR2 FQDESV (reference sequence).

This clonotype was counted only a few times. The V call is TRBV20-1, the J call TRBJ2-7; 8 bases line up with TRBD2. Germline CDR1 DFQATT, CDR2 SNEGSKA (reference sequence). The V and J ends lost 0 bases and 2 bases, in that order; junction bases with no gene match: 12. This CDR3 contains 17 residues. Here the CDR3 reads CSARDFELAGNPYEQYF. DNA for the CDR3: TGCAGTGCTAGAGATTTCGAGTTAGCGGGGAATCCCTACGAGCAGTACTTC.

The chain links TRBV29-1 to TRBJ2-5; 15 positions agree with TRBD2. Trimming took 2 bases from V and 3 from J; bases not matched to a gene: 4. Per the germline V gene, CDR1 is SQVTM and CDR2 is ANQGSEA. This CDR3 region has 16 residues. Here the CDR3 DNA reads TGCAGCGTTGAATCCGGGACTAGCGGGGGGAAAGAGACCCAGTACTTC. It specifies CSVESGTSGGKETQYF.

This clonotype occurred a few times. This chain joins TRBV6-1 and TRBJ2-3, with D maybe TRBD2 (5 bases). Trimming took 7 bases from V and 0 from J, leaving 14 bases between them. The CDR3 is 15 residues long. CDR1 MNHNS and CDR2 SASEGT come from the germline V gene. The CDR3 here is CASNLGETSTDTQYF. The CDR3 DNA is TGTGCCAGCAATCTCGGGGAAACTAGCACAGATACGCAGTATTTT.

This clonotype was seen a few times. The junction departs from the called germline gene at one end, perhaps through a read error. The CDR3 DNA follows: TGCGCCAGCAGCGACCCGAGCCCCGGTCGATTGTTTTTT. It translates to CASSDPSPGRLFF. The chain uses TRBV10-2 and TRBJ1-1, with D hard to call. The CDR3 has 13 amino acids. Germline CDR1 WSHSY, CDR2 SAAADI.